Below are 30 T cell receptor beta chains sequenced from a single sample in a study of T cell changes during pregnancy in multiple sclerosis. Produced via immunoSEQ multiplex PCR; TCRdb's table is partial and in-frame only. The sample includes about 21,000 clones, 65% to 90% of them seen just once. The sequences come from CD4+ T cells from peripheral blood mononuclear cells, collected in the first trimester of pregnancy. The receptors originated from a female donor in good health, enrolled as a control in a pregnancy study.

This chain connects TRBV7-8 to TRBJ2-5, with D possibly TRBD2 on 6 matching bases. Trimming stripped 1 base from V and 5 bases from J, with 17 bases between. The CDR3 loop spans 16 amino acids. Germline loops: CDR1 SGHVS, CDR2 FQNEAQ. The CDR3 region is CASSLGGSGRLETQYF. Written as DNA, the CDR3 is TGTGCCAGCAGCTTAGGGGGTAGCGGCCGTCTTGAGACCCAGTACTTC.

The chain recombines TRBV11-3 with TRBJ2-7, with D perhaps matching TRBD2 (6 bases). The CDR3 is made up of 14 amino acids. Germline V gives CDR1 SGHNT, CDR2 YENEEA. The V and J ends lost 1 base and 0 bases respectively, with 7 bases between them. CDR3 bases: TGTGCCAGCAGCTTAGGCGGGACCTCCTACGAGCAGTACTTC. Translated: CASSLGGTSYEQYF.

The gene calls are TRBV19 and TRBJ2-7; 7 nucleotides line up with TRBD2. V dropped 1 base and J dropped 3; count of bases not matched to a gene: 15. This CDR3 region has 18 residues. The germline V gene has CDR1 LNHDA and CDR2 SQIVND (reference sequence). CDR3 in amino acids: CASSIARSAGNLFYEQYF. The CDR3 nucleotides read TGTGCCAGTAGTATAGCCCGATCAGCGGGGAATTTGTTCTACGAGCAGTACTTC.

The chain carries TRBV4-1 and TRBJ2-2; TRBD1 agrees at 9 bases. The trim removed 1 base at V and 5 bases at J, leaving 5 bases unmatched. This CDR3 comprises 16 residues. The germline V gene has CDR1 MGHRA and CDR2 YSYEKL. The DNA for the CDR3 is TGCGCCAGCAGCCAAGGACAGGGGGAGGGGACCGGGGAGCTGTTTTTT. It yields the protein CASSQGQGEGTGELFF.

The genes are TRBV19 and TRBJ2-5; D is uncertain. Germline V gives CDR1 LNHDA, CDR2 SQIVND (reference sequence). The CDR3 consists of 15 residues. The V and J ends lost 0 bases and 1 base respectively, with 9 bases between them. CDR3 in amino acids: CASSIDHASQETQYF. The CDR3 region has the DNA TGTGCCAGTAGTATAGATCACGCTAGCCAAGAGACCCAGTACTTC.

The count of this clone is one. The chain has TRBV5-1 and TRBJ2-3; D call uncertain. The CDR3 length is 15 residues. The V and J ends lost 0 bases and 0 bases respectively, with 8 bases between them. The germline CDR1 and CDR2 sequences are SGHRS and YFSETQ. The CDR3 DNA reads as TGCGCCAGCAGCTTGGTCCTGCGGAGCACAGATACGCAGTATTTT. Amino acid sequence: CASSLVLRSTDTQYF.

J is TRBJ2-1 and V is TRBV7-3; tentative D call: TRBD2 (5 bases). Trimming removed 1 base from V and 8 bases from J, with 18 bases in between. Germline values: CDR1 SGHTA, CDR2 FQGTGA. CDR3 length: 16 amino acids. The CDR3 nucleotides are TGTGCCAGCAGCTTAATGAGAGGGAGCTCTTTCGATGAGCAGTTCTTC. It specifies CASSLMRGSSFDEQFF.

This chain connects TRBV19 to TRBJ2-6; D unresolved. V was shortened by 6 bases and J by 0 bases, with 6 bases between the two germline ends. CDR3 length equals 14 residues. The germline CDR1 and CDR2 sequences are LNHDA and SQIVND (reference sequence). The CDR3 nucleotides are TGTGCCAGTAGCGAGAGCTCTGGGGCCAACGTCCTGACTTTC. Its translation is CASSESSGANVLTF.

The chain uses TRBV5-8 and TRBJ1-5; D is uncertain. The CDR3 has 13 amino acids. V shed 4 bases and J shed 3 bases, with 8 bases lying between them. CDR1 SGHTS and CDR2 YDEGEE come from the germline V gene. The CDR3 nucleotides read TGTGCCAGCAGCCACAAATTCAATCAGCCCCAGCATTTT. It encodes CASSHKFNQPQHF.

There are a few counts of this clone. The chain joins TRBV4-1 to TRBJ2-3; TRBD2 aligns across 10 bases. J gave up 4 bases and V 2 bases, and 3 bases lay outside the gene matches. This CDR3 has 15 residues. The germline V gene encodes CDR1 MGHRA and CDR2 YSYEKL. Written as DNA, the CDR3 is TGCGCCAGCAGCCAACTAGCGGGAGTGGCAGATACGCAGTATTTT. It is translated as CASSQLAGVADTQYF.

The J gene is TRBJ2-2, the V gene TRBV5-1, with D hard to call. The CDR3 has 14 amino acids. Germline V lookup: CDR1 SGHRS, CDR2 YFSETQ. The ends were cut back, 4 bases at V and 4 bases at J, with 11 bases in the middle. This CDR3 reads CASSPHLGTGELFF. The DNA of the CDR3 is TGCGCCAGCAGCCCCCACCTCGGCACCGGGGAGCTGTTTTTT.

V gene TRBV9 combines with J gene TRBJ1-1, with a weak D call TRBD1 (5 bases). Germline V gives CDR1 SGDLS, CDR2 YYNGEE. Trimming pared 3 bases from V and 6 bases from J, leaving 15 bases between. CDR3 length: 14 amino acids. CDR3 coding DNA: TGTGCCAGCAGCGCTGACGAGGGAGGGGCTGAAGCTTTCTTT. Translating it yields CASSADEGGAEAFF. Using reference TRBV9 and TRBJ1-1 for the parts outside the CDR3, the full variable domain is DSGVTQTPKHLITATGQRVTLRCSPRSGDLSVYWYQQSLDQGLQFLIQYYNGEERAKGNILERFSAQQFPDLHSELNLSSLELGDSALYFCASSADEGGAEAFFGQGTRLTVV.

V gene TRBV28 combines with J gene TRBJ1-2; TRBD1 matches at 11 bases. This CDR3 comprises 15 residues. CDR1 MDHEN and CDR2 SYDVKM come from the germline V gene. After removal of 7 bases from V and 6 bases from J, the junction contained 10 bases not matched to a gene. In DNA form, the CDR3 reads TGTGCCAGCATCGCTCCCGGACAGGGGGCGCATGGCTACACCTTC. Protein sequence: CASIAPGQGAHGYTF.

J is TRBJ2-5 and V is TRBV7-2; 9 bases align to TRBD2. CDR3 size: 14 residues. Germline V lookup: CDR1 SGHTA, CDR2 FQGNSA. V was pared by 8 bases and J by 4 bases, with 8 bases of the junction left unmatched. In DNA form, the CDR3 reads TGTGCCAGCCGGGGGGTTAGCGGGGGAGAGACCCAGTACTTC. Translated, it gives CASRGVSGGETQYF.

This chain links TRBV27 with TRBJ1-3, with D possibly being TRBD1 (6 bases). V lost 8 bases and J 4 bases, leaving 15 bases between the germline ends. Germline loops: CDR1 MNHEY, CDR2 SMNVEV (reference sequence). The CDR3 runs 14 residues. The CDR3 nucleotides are TGTGCCAGCGCCCCGAGGGGGGGCGGAAACACCATATATTTT. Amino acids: CASAPRGGGNTIYF.

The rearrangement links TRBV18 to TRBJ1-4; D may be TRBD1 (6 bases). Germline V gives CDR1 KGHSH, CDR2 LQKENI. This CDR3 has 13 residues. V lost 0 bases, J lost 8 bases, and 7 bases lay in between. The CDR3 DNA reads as TGTGCCAGCTCACCACCCACAGGGGAAAAACTGTTTTTT. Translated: CASSPPTGEKLFF.

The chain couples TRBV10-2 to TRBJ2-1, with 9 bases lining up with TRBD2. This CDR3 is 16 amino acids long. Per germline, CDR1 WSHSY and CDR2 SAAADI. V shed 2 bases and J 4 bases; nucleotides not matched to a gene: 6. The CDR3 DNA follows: TGCGCCAGCAGTGAGAGAATAGCGGGAGCTTACAATGAGCAGTTCTTC. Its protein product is CASSERIAGAYNEQFF.

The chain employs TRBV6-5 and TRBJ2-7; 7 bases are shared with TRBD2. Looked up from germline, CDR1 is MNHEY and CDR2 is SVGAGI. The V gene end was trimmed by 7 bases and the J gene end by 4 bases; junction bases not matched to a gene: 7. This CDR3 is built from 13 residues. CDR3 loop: CASTPSGGYEQYF. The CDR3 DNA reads TGTGCCAGCACGCCTTCGGGGGGATACGAGCAGTACTTC.

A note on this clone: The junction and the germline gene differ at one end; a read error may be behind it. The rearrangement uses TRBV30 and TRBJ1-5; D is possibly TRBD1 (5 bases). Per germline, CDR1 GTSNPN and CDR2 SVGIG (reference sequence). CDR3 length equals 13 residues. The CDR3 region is CASQDSYNRPQHF. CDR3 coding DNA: TGTGCCTCTCAAGACAGCTACAATCGGCCCCAGCATTTT.

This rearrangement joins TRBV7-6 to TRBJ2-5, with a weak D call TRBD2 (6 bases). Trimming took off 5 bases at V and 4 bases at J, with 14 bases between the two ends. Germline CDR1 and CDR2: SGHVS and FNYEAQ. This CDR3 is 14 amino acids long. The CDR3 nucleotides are TGTGCCAGCAGCGATACTAACGGGGGAGAGACCCAGTACTTC. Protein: CASSDTNGGETQYF. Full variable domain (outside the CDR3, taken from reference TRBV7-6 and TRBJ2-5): GAGVSQSPRYKVTKRGQDVALRCDPISGHVSLYWYRQALGQGPEFLTYFNYEAQQDKSGLPNDRFSAERPEGSISTLTIQRTEQRDSAMYRCASSDTNGGETQYFGPGTRLLVL.

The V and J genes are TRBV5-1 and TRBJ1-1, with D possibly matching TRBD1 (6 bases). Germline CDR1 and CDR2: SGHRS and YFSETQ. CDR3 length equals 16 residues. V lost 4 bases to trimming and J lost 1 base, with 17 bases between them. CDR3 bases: TGCGCCAGCAGCCTTGGGGTAGCAGGGGCGAACACTGAAGCTTTCTTT. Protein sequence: CASSLGVAGANTEAFF.

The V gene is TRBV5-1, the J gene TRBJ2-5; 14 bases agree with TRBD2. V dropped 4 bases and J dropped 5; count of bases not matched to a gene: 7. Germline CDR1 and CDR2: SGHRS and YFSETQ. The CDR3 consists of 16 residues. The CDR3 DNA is TGCGCCAGCAGCGGGGGACTAGCGGGAGTTAGGGAGACCCAGTACTTC. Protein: CASSGGLAGVRETQYF.

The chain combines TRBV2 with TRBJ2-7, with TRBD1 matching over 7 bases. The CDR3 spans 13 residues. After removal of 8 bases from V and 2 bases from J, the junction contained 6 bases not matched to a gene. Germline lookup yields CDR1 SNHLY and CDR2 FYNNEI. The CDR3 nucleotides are TGTGCCAGCGGGATGACAGGGACCTACGAGCAGTACTTC. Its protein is CASGMTGTYEQYF.

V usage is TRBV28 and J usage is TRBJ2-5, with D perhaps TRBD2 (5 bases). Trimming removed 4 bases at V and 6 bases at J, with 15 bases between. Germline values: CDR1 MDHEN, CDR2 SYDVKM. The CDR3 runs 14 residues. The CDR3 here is CASSSTGKAKTQYF. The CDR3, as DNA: TGTGCCAGCAGTTCCACCGGGAAGGCGAAGACCCAGTACTTC.

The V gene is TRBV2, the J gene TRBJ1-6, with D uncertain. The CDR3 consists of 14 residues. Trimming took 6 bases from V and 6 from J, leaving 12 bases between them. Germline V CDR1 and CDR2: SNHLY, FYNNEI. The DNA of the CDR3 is TGTGCCAGCAGACCGGGAGGAACTAATTCACCCCTCCACTTT. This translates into CASRPGGTNSPLHF.

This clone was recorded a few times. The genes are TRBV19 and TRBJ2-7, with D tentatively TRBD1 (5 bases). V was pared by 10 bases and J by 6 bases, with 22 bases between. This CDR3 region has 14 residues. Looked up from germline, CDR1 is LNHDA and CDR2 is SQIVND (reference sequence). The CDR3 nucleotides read TGTGCCACCTCTCTTGGGGCCGGCCCGGGCGAGCAGTACTTC. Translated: CATSLGAGPGEQYF.

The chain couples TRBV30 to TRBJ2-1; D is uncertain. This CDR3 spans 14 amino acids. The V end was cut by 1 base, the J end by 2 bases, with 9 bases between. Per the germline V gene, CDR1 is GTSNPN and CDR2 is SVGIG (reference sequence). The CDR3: CAWSGRNPYNEQFF. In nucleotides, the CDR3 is TGTGCCTGGAGTGGGCGGAACCCCTACAATGAGCAGTTCTTC. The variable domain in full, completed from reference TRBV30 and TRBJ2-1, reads SQTIHQWPATLVQPVGSPLSLECTVEGTSNPNLYWYRQAAGRGLQLLFYSVGIGQISSEVPQNLSASRPQDRQFILSSKKLLLSDSGFYLCAWSGRNPYNEQFFGPGTRLTVL.

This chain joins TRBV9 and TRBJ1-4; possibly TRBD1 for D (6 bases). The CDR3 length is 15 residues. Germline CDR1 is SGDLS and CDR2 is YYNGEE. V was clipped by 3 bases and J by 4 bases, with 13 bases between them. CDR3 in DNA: TGTGCCAGCAGCGCCGGACAGCGCAATAATGAAAAACTGTTTTTT. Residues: CASSAGQRNNEKLFF.

Here the CDR3 reads CATTNKGQGQNYGYTF. In nucleotides, the CDR3 is TGTGCCACCACCAATAAGGGACAGGGCCAAAACTATGGCTACACCTTC. The genes are TRBV15 and TRBJ1-2, with 9 bases aligning to TRBD1. The CDR3 is made up of 16 amino acids. Germline CDR1 LNHNV, CDR2 YYDKDF (reference sequence). The ends lost 7 bases at V and 2 bases at J; junction bases unmatched: 11.

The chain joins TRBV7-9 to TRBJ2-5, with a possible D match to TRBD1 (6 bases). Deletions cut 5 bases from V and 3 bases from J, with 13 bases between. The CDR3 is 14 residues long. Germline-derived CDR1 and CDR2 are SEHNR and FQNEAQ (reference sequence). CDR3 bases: TGTGCCAGCAGCCCCCGCAGGGGTAAAGAGACCCAGTACTTC. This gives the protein CASSPRRGKETQYF.